This section outlines one T cell receptor (beta chain) sequence together with its context. There are 13 residues in the CDR3. Trimming took 3 bases from V and 7 from J, leaving 9 bases between them. Germline V gene sequence: CDR1 LGHNA, CDR2 YNFKEQ. This sample is drawn from a study of blood T cell repertoires in COVID-19. Per the study methods: By means of reference gene primer amplification, nucleated cell counts were estimated. This table comes from immunoSEQ multiplex PCR, and its TCRdb copy is limited to in-frame clones, with some not included. The V and J calls and clone size are taken from that table; D and trimming were inferred from the DNA. Of about 160,000 clones listed, 82% are singletons. Across 20 to 25 US areas, participants ranged in age from roughly 18 to 95 years. Participants' reported clinical history set cohort assignment.

This chain uses TRBV4-2 with TRBJ1-4; perhaps TRBD1 as D (6 bases). The sample was PBMCs or T cells enriched from blood (not recorded which). The receptor was isolated from a man aged 55 to 70 who had recovered from COVID-19. The CDR3 DNA is TGTGCCAGCAGCCAGGGGGCTTCTGAAAAACTGTTTTTT. This codes for CASSQGASEKLFF.